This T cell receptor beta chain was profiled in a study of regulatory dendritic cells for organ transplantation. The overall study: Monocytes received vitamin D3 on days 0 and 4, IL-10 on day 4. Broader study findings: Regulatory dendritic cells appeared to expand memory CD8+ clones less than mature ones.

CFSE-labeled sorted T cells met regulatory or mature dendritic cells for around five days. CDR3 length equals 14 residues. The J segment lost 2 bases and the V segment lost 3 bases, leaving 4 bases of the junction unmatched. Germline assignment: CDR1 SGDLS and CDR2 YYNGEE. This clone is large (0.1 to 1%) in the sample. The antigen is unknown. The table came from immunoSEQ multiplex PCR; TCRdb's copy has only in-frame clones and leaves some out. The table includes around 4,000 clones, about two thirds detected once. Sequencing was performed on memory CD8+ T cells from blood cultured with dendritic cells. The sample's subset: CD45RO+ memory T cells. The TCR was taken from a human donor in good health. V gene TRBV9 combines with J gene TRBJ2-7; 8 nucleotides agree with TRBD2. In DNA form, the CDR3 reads TGTGCCAGCAGCGCCGGGGGGGCCGCCTACGAGCAGTACTTC. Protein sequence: CASSAGGAAYEQYF.